One sample yielded the 14 T cell receptor beta chains listed below, sequenced in a study of cytomegalovirus exposure and HLA in healthy donors. The PCR was carried out with 60 Vbeta primers and 13 Jbeta primers. Produced via immunoSEQ multiplex PCR; TCRdb's table is partial and in-frame only. This repertoire shows around 150,000 clones, roughly four fifths found once; its top ten account for about 11%. The sequenced sample consisted of PBMCs. The receptors derive from a man aged 50 to 59 in good health and CMV-seropositive.

This clone was picked up one time. The chain employs TRBV7-9 and TRBJ1-1; D call uncertain. This CDR3 region has 14 residues. V shed 1 base and J shed 1 base, with 7 bases lying between them. Germline V gene data show CDR1 as SEHNR and CDR2 as FQNEAQ (reference sequence). CDR3 in DNA: TGTGCCAGCAGCTTAGGAGGTGGGAACACTGAAGCTTTCTTT. Its translation is CASSLGGGNTEAFF. Combining the CDR3 with reference TRBV7-9 and TRBJ1-1 gives the whole variable domain DTGVSQNPRHKITKRGQNVTFRCDPISEHNRLYWYRQTLGQGPEFLTYFQNEAQLEKSRLLSDRFSAERPKGSFSTLEIQRTEQGDSAMYLCASSLGGGNTEAFFGQGTRLTVV.

V gene TRBV2 combines with J gene TRBJ2-6; a possible D gene is TRBD1 (6 bases). Trimming pared 6 bases from V and 4 bases from J, leaving 13 bases between. The CDR3 consists of 15 residues. Germline CDR1 is SNHLY and CDR2 is FYNNEI. The CDR3 protein is CASRADRQGANVLTF. The DNA of the CDR3 is TGTGCCAGCAGAGCTGACAGGCAGGGGGCCAACGTCCTGACTTTC.

CDR3 in amino acids: CASSLVNSGGTYTQYF. The DNA for the CDR3 is TGTGCCAGCAGCTTAGTGAATAGCGGGGGCACGTATACGCAGTATTTT. V and J are TRBV7-2 and TRBJ2-3; 9 bases align to TRBD2. Looked up from germline, CDR1 is SGHTA and CDR2 is FQGNSA. V lost 1 base and J lost 7; bases outside the gene matches: 9. The CDR3 is 16 amino acids.

The V call is TRBV5-6, the J call TRBJ2-2; D possibly corresponds to TRBD1 (6 bases). Germline-derived CDR1 and CDR2 are SGHDT and YYEEEE. This CDR3 spans 15 amino acids. V dropped 4 bases and J dropped 2 bases, with 12 bases sitting between them. The CDR3 DNA is TGTGCCAGCAGCCGAGCAGGGGCCAACACCGGGGAGCTGTTTTTT. This codes for CASSRAGANTGELFF.

This clone was recorded a few times. J is TRBJ2-1 and V is TRBV7-2; the match to TRBD2 covers 12 bases. Germline assignment: CDR1 SGHTA and CDR2 FQGNSA. The CDR3 extends over 15 amino acids. V dropped 6 bases and J dropped 7; count of bases not matched to a gene: 7. CDR3 DNA sequence: TGTGCCAGCAGTCCTAGCGGGAGGGTAGGGAATGAGCAGTTCTTC. Amino acids: CASSPSGRVGNEQFF.

The chain recombines TRBV20-1 with TRBJ2-5; D gene ambiguous. V lost 8 bases to trimming and J lost 1 base, with 8 bases between them. The CDR3 spans 11 residues. Germline values: CDR1 DFQATT, CDR2 SNEGSKA (reference sequence). CDR3 sequence: CSIAVQETQYF. In nucleotides, the CDR3 is TGCAGTATAGCCGTCCAAGAGACCCAGTACTTC.

This chain links TRBV4-1 with TRBJ1-6, with 10 bases that match TRBD1. Looked up from germline, CDR1 is MGHRA and CDR2 is YSYEKL. The ends lost 6 bases at V and 6 bases at J; junction bases unmatched: 2. There are 14 residues in the CDR3. The CDR3 loop is CASSRDRGNSPLHF. The CDR3 nucleotides read TGCGCCAGCAGTAGGGACAGGGGTAATTCACCCCTCCACTTT.

V usage is TRBV19 and J usage is TRBJ2-2; 9 bases fit TRBD1. The J segment lost 0 bases and the V segment lost 7 bases, leaving 3 bases of the junction unmatched. Germline lookup yields CDR1 LNHDA and CDR2 SQIVND (reference sequence). This CDR3 spans 15 amino acids. This CDR3 is CASKGTGTNTGELFF. In DNA, the CDR3 is TGTGCCAGTAAGGGGACAGGGACGAACACCGGGGAGCTGTTTTTT.

The rearrangement uses TRBV5-4 and TRBJ2-5; D might be TRBD2 (7 bases). Germline loops: CDR1 SGHNT, CDR2 YYREEE (reference sequence). The CDR3 spans 12 residues. The V end lost 6 bases, the J end lost 9 bases, and 15 bases lay between the germline ends. CDR3 amino acids: CASTKGGGAQYF. The DNA for the CDR3 is TGTGCCAGCACCAAAGGGGGAGGGGCCCAGTACTTC.

Comment on this clone: The sample holds other DNA sequences that translate to the same CDR3. This chain uses TRBV7-3 with TRBJ2-7; 8 nucleotides align to TRBD1. Germline V gene lookup returns CDR1 SGHTA and CDR2 FQGTGA. V dropped 4 bases and J dropped 4; count of bases not matched to a gene: 3. The CDR3 is 13 amino acids. The CDR3 loop reads CASSSTGGYEQYF. CDR3 DNA sequence: TGTGCCAGCAGCTCTACAGGGGGATACGAGCAGTACTTC. Looking up the rest from reference TRBV7-3 and TRBJ2-7 gives the full variable domain: GAGVSQTPSNKVTEKGKYVELRCDPISGHTALYWYRQSLGQGPEFLIYFQGTGAADDSGLPNDRFFAVRPEGSVSTLKIQRTERGDSAVYLCASSSTGGYEQYFGPGTRLTVT.

The CDR3 protein is CASSGTALGGEQYF. The CDR3 DNA follows: TGTGCCAGTAGTGGGACAGCGCTGGGGGGCGAGCAGTACTTC. The chain employs TRBV19 and TRBJ2-7; possible D gene TRBD1, 7 bases. CDR3 length: 14 residues. With 5 bases removed from V and 6 bases from J, the gap between germline ends came to 17 bases. The germline gives CDR1 LNHDA, CDR2 SQIVND (reference sequence).

The chain combines TRBV28 with TRBJ2-2; TRBD2 agrees at 10 bases. The CDR3 has 16 amino acids. V dropped 6 bases and J dropped 6; count of bases not matched to a gene: 10. The germline CDR1 and CDR2 sequences are MDHEN and SYDVKM. The CDR3 DNA sequence: TGTGCCAGCAGGGCCGCTAGCGGGAGAGGGGCCGGGGAGCTGTTTTTT. Translated: CASRAASGRGAGELFF.

Note on this clone: The junction departs from the called germline gene at one end, perhaps through a read error. The chain couples TRBV30 to TRBJ1-4; D unclear. The CDR3 runs to 16 residues. Germline-derived CDR1 and CDR2 are GTSNPN and SVGIG (reference sequence). The CDR3 bases are TGTGCCGGGAGTGTACCCGGTCAGGCCGCTAATGAAAAACTGTTTTTT. It is translated as CAGSVPGQAANEKLFF.

This chain links TRBV7-2 with TRBJ2-2, with 7 bases identical to TRBD2. This CDR3 is built from 17 residues. Germline CDR1 SGHTA, CDR2 FQGNSA. The V gene end was trimmed by 4 bases and the J gene end by 2 bases; junction bases not matched to a gene: 10. The CDR3 spells CASSSLAGFYNTGELFF. DNA for the CDR3: TGTGCCAGCAGCTCCTTAGCGGGTTTTTATAACACCGGGGAGCTGTTTTTT.